This T cell receptor beta chain was captured in a study of T cell repertoires in cytomegalovirus infection. Study conclusions and caveats: Within the response measured ex vivo, HLA-C-restricted CMV-specific TCR beta clonotypes were dominant.

V dropped 1 base and J dropped 5; count of bases not matched to a gene: 15. The length of the CDR3 is 18 residues. This clonotype was counted many times. Its antigen is unknown. TCRdb reprocessed the reads with MiXCR, giving one entry per CDR3 protein. The sample contains about 140,000 distinct CDR3 sequences, more than 25% of which appear only once. The genes are TRBV12-3 or TRBV12-4 and TRBJ1-2, with 8 positions matching TRBD1. This clonotype originated in a human donor in good health (CMV status not recorded). Some clones in this sample may be carry-over from other donors' samples. The sequenced sample was CD8+ T cells from cultured PBMCs, obtained from culture after CMV antigen stimulation. CDR3 residues: CASSLGRTGMGSPYGYTF. The DNA for the CDR3 is TGTGCCAGCAGTTTAGGGAGGACAGGGATGGGGAGTCCATATGGCTACACCTTC.